This TCR beta chain emerged from a study of T cells after yellow fever vaccination. Researchers made TCR cDNA using 5'RACE template switching, and this step added a universal primer site and UMIs. TCRdb ran MiXCR on the 5' RACE reads and lists one entry per CDR3 protein. The data contain 300,000 to 400,000 distinct CDR3 sequences, around 13% of them singletons. Study-wide results and caveats: Abundant clonotypes from the bulk population could get into FACS-sorted repertoires as contaminants. Some clonotypes were seen in both the CD4 and the CD8 compartments. These made up a small share and likely arose from convergent recombination. Peak timing came faster in the weaker secondary response, day 5 versus 15.

V gave up 5 bases and J gave up 0 bases; unmatched junction bases: 7. CDR1 and CDR2 from the germline V gene are SGHTA and FQGTGA. The CDR3 contains 16 residues. A note on this clonotype: What it recognizes is unknown.

This specimen was CD4+ T cells sorted from PBMCs, taken 15 days after the yellow fever booster vaccination. This clonotype originated in a man aged 18 to 29 who received the YFV17D yellow fever vaccine. The V and J genes are TRBV7-3 and TRBJ2-3; 8 nucleotides line up with TRBD2. The CDR3 sequence is CASSPRSGGSTDTQYF. CDR3 bases: TGTGCCAGCAGCCCAAGAAGCGGGGGCAGCACAGATACGCAGTATTTT.